The T cell receptor (beta chain) under discussion was sequenced for a study of CD8+ T cells in alopecia areata. As for treatment: oral pan-JAK inhibitor, 5-10 mg twice daily. Trimming cost V 6 bases and J 4 bases, with 12 bases left between them. The germline V gene has CDR1 SQVTM and CDR2 ANQGSEA. The CDR3 loop spans 12 amino acids. Extraction of RNA preceded its reverse transcription into cDNA, which served as the sequencing template. Sequencing used immunoSEQ multiplex PCR; TCRdb keeps in-frame clones, though not all of them. This table holds over 150,000 clones, about 60% found once. The rearrangement links TRBV29-1 to TRBJ1-2; a possible D gene is TRBD1 (5 bases). The clonotype was recovered from a human donor with alopecia areata. The sequencing used CD4+ T cells sorted from blood, collected at week 24, from a patient treated with tofacitinib. The CDR3 loop reads CSVRGLSYGYTF. The CDR3 DNA follows: TGCAGCGTGAGGGGTCTTAGCTATGGCTACACCTTC.